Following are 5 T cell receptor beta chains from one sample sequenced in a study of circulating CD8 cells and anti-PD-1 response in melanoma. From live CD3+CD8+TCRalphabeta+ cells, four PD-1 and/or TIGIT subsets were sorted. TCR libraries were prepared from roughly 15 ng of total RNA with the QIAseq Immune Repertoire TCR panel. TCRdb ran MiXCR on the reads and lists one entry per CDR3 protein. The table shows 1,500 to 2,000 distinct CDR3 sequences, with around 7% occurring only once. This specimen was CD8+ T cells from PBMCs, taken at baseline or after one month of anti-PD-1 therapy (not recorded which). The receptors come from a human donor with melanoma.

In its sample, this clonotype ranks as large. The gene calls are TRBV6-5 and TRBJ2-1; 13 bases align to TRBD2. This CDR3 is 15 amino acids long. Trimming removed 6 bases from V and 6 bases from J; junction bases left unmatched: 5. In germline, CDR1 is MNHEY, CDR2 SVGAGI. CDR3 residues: CASSQLAGGINEQFF. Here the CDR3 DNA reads TGTGCCAGCAGCCAACTAGCGGGAGGGATCAATGAGCAGTTCTTC.

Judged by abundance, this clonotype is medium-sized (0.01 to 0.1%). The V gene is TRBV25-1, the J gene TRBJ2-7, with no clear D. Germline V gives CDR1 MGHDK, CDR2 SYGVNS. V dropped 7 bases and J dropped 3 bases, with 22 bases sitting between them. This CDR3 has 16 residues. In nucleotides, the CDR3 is TGTGCCAGCATTCCAAATGGGGATCGGCCCTACTACGAGCAGTACTTC. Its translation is CASIPNGDRPYYEQYF.

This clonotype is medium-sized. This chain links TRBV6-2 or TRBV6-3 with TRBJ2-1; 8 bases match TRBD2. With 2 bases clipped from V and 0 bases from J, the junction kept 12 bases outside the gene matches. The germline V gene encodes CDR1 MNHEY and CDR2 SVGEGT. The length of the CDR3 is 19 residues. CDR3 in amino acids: CASSYAGGLGGASYNEQFF. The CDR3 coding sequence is TGTGCCAGCAGTTACGCCGGGGGACTAGGTGGGGCCTCCTACAATGAGCAGTTCTTC.

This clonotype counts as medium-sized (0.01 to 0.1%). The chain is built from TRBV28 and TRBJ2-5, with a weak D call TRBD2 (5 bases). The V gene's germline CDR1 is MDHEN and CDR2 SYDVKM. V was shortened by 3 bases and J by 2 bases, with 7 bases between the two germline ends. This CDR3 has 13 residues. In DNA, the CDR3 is TGTGCCAGCAGTTTTACGGGGCAAGAGACCCAGTACTTC. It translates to CASSFTGQETQYF. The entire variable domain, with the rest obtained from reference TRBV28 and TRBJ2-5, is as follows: DVKVTQSSRYLVKRTGEKVFLECVQDMDHENMFWYRQDPGLGLRLIYFSYDVKMKEKGDIPEGYSVSREKKERFSLILESASTNQTSMYLCASSFTGQETQYFGPGTRLLVL.

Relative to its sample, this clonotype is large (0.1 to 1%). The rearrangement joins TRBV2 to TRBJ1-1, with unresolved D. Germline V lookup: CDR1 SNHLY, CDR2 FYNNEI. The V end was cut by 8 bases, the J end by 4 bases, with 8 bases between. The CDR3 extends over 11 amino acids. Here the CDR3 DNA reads TGTGCCAGCCCGGATGCCACTGAAGCTTTCTTT. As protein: CASPDATEAFF.